Each of the 22 T cell receptor beta chains below was sequenced from the same sample in a study of preoperative IRX-2 immunotherapy in early breast cancer (dated by TCRdb to the late 2010s). The label giving this sample's treatment or condition can be read as: preoperative locoregional IRX-2 cytokine immunotherapy. The receptor library was made with the immunoSEQ multiplex PCR assay. Entries here come from immuneACCESS through TCRdb and include only in-frame sequences with V and J called. Some clones fail to appear in such tables; in the studies checked, an unresolved V gene covers under half of the shortfall, and the cause of the remainder is unknown. This sample comprises under 25,000 clones, roughly 96% of them detected only once. The top ten hold around 16% of the sample. Material: tumor tissue, obtained after IRX-2 immunotherapy. These receptors were obtained from a human donor with breast cancer.

The chain is built from TRBV4-1 and TRBJ2-2; D possibly corresponds to TRBD2 (7 bases). Trimming took 1 base from V and 0 from J, leaving 21 bases between them. This CDR3 spans 20 amino acids. The germline V gene has CDR1 MGHRA and CDR2 YSYEKL. CDR3 DNA sequence: TGCGCCAGCAGCCAAGTCGGTTTGGGGGCTAGCGGCTCGAACACCGGGGAGCTGTTTTTT. The encoded protein is CASSQVGLGASGSNTGELFF.

CDR3 sequence: CASSGQPTLNTGELFF. Written as DNA, the CDR3 is TGTGCCAGCAGCGGTCAACCTACGTTAAACACCGGGGAGCTGTTTTTT. The chain is built from TRBV9 and TRBJ2-2; D not certain. Germline CDR1 SGDLS, CDR2 YYNGEE. V lost 3 bases to trimming and J lost 2 bases, with 14 bases between them. CDR3 length: 16 amino acids. Drawing the rest from reference TRBV9 and TRBJ2-2, the complete variable domain is DSGVTQTPKHLITATGQRVTLRCSPRSGDLSVYWYQQSLDQGLQFLIQYYNGEERAKGNILERFSAQQFPDLHSELNLSSLELGDSALYFCASSGQPTLNTGELFFGEGSRLTVL.

The chain has TRBV7-8 and TRBJ1-2, with 9 bases that match TRBD1. V shed 7 bases, J shed 5 bases, and the junction held 11 bases outside the gene matches. Germline CDR1 is SGHVS and CDR2 is FQNEAQ. The CDR3 contains 15 residues. CDR3 amino acids: CASTTNRGPMYGYTF. DNA for the CDR3: TGTGCCAGCACCACTAACAGGGGGCCCATGTATGGCTACACCTTC.

J is TRBJ2-1 and V is TRBV25-1; D remains unclear. CDR3 length equals 15 residues. The ends were cut back, 1 base at V and 8 bases at J, with 15 bases in the middle. Germline CDR1 MGHDK, CDR2 SYGVNS. This CDR3 reads CASSELSSARDEQFF. For the CDR3, the DNA is TGTGCCAGCAGTGAATTATCCAGCGCGCGTGATGAGCAGTTCTTC. Complete variable domain (other parts from reference TRBV25-1 and TRBJ2-1): EADIYQTPRYLVIGTGKKITLECSQTMGHDKMYWYQQDPGMELHLIHYSYGVNSTEKGDLSSESTVSRIRTEHFPLTLESARPSHTSQYLCASSELSSARDEQFFGPGTRLTVL.

The sample holds one count of this clone. This rearrangement joins TRBV27 to TRBJ1-5, with D possibly being TRBD1 (6 bases). Per the germline V gene, CDR1 is MNHEY and CDR2 is SMNVEV (reference sequence). Trimming cost V 6 bases and J 6 bases, with 9 bases left between them. CDR3 length: 12 amino acids. The chain's CDR3 is CASRTGGQPQHF. In DNA, the CDR3 is TGTGCCAGCAGGACAGGCGGTCAGCCCCAGCATTTT.

V is TRBV19 and J is TRBJ1-2; tentatively, D is TRBD1 (6 bases). The CDR3 has 12 amino acids. Trimming cost V 5 bases and J 5 bases, with 9 bases left between them. Germline V gene sequence: CDR1 LNHDA, CDR2 SQIVND (reference sequence). The CDR3 coding sequence is TGTGCCAGTAGTCCCGGGACATATGGCTACACCTTC. Protein: CASSPGTYGYTF.

The chain carries TRBV2 and TRBJ2-7; a weak D match, TRBD2 (6 bases). The CDR3 runs to 12 residues. Germline V gives CDR1 SNHLY, CDR2 FYNNEI. V was shortened by 6 bases and J by 3 bases, with 9 bases between the two germline ends. The CDR3 sequence: CASRGSGYEQYF. The CDR3 nucleotides are TGTGCCAGCAGGGGTAGCGGCTACGAGCAGTACTTC.

The chain has TRBV28 and TRBJ2-1; the match to TRBD2 covers 11 bases. This CDR3 contains 15 residues. V lost 4 bases and J lost 6; bases outside the gene matches: 5. Germline-derived CDR1 and CDR2 are MDHEN and SYDVKM. The CDR3 loop is CASSSGTSGANEQFF. CDR3 nucleotides: TGTGCCAGCAGTTCCGGGACTAGCGGAGCCAATGAGCAGTTCTTC.

This chain uses TRBV10-3 with TRBJ1-1; TRBD1 is a possible D gene (5 bases). This CDR3 is 13 amino acids long. The germline V and J ends were trimmed by 5 bases and 1 base, with 8 bases remaining between them. CDR1 is ENHRY, CDR2 SYGVKD, per germline. This CDR3 is CAISYTGNTEAFF. The CDR3 DNA sequence: TGTGCCATCAGTTACACAGGGAACACTGAAGCTTTCTTT.

This chain connects TRBV10-3 to TRBJ2-7, with 9 nucleotides matching TRBD2. Germline V CDR1 and CDR2: ENHRY, SYGVKD. This CDR3 comprises 14 residues. The junction had 3 bases not matched to a gene; V was cut back by 2 bases and J by 4 bases. The CDR3 loop reads CAISELAGGYEQYF. For the CDR3, the DNA is TGTGCCATCAGTGAGCTCGCGGGAGGGTACGAGCAGTACTTC.

The CDR3 DNA reads TGTGCCAGTAATTCAGGGTTTTATGGCTACACCTTC. It codes for CASNSGFYGYTF. The V gene is TRBV19, the J gene TRBJ1-2; tentatively, D is TRBD1 (5 bases). Germline values: CDR1 LNHDA, CDR2 SQIVND (reference sequence). This CDR3 has 12 residues. The V end lost 7 bases, the J end lost 5 bases, and 11 bases lay between the germline ends. The full variable domain, its missing parts supplied by reference TRBV19 and TRBJ1-2, is DGGITQSPKYLFRKEGQNVTLSCEQNLNHDAMYWYRQDPGQGLRLIYYSQIVNDFQKGDIAEGYSVSREKKESFPLTVTSAQKNPTAFYLCASNSGFYGYTFGSGTRLTVV.

For the CDR3, the DNA is TGTGCCAGCAGCGATCTAGCGGGATGGGGTAGAGATACGCAGTATTTT. It is translated as CASSDLAGWGRDTQYF. This chain links TRBV9 with TRBJ2-3, with 9 nucleotides matching TRBD2. CDR1 is SGDLS, CDR2 YYNGEE, per germline. The V and J ends lost 3 bases and 5 bases, in that order; junction bases with no gene match: 10. The CDR3 totals 16 residues.

The chain is built from TRBV19 and TRBJ1-2; D might be TRBD1 (5 bases). Trimming took 5 bases from V and 1 from J, leaving 14 bases between them. The length of the CDR3 is 15 residues. CDR1 and CDR2 (germline): LNHDA, SQIVND (reference sequence). The CDR3: CASSLPRGDNYGYTF. CDR3 sequence (DNA): TGTGCCAGTAGTCTACCCCGGGGGGATAACTATGGCTACACCTTC.

The V gene is TRBV18, the J gene TRBJ1-3; the D is unclear. The CDR3 sequence is 19 residues long. The germline V gene encodes CDR1 KGHSH and CDR2 LQKENI. Trimming took 2 bases from V and 0 from J, leaving 20 bases between them. The CDR3: CASSPVRPVRFPSGNTIYF. CDR3 coding DNA: TGTGCCAGCTCACCAGTGAGGCCCGTACGGTTCCCCTCTGGAAACACCATATATTTT.

This clone appeared a single time. This chain connects TRBV7-9 to TRBJ1-4, with D tentatively TRBD1 (5 bases). Germline CDR1 is SEHNR and CDR2 is FQNEAQ (reference sequence). This CDR3 region has 16 residues. The V and J ends lost 0 bases and 7 bases respectively, with 15 bases between them. As DNA, the CDR3 is TGTGCCAGCAGCTTAGCGCGAGGGGTTTTAGGTGAAAAACTGTTTTTT. Its translation is CASSLARGVLGEKLFF. Complete variable domain (other parts from reference TRBV7-9 and TRBJ1-4): DTGVSQNPRHKITKRGQNVTFRCDPISEHNRLYWYRQTLGQGPEFLTYFQNEAQLEKSRLLSDRFSAERPKGSFSTLEIQRTEQGDSAMYLCASSLARGVLGEKLFFGSGTQLSVL.

V is TRBV7-6 and J is TRBJ2-3; 8 bases map to TRBD2. Germline CDR1 SGHVS, CDR2 FNYEAQ. With V trimmed by 1 base and J by 3 bases, 9 bases remained unmatched. CDR3 length equals 17 residues. CDR3 loop: CASSLDPTSAKTDTQYF. In DNA, the CDR3 is TGTGCCAGCAGCTTAGACCCGACTAGCGCCAAGACAGATACGCAGTATTTT.

This sequence joins TRBV10-1 and TRBJ1-1; unclear D gene. Looked up from germline, CDR1 is WNHNN and CDR2 is SYGVQD (reference sequence). This CDR3 spans 13 amino acids. The V end lost 3 bases, the J end lost 5 bases, and 10 bases lay between the germline ends. The CDR3 DNA reads as TGCGCCAGCAGTGATTATGGGGTAACTGAAGCTTTCTTT. This translates into CASSDYGVTEAFF.

The chain is built from TRBV21-1 and TRBJ2-5; the DNA was not used to check the table's D call, TRBD2. TRBV21-1 is marked as a pseudogene. The CDR3 covers 17 residues. CDR3 protein: CASSKVLTSGNQETQYF. The DNA of the CDR3 is TGTGCCAGCAGCAAAGTCTTGACTAGCGGGAATCAAGAGACCCAGTACTTC.

The chain combines TRBV30 with TRBJ2-7; unclear D gene. The CDR3 has 13 residues. With 0 bases removed from V and 6 bases from J, the gap between germline ends came to 12 bases. CDR1 is GTSNPN, CDR2 SVGIG, per germline (reference sequence). In DNA, the CDR3 is TGTGCCTGGAGTGTATTGGGGTATCGCGAGCAGTACTTC. Its protein product is CAWSVLGYREQYF.

The chain links TRBV6-5 to TRBJ2-7; tentatively, D is TRBD1 (5 bases). CDR3 length: 12 residues. V was clipped by 4 bases and J by 4 bases, with 8 bases between them. Germline loops: CDR1 MNHEY, CDR2 SVGAGI. In DNA, the CDR3 is TGTGCCAGCAGTTTCCAGGGTTACGAGCAGTACTTC. This gives the protein CASSFQGYEQYF.

The chain couples TRBV15 to TRBJ2-5; D possibly matches TRBD1 or TRBD2 (5 bases each). The CDR3 consists of 14 residues. With 1 base removed from V and 2 bases from J, the gap between germline ends came to 8 bases. From germline, CDR1 is LNHNV and CDR2 YYDKDF (reference sequence). CDR3 amino acids: CATSRGGNQETQYF. CDR3 nucleotides: TGTGCCACCAGCAGAGGGGGGAATCAAGAGACCCAGTACTTC. The whole variable domain, filled in from reference TRBV15 and TRBJ2-5, reads DAMVIQNPRYQVTQFGKPVTLSCSQTLNHNVMYWYQQKSSQAPKLLFHYYDKDFNNEADTPDNFQSRRPNTSFCFLDIRSPGLGDTAMYLCATSRGGNQETQYFGPGTRLLVL.

The chain recombines TRBV7-8 with TRBJ2-7, with TRBD2 matching over 7 bases. The CDR3 has 17 amino acids. CDR1 SGHVS and CDR2 FQNEAQ come from the germline V gene. Unmatched junction bases numbered 13, after V lost 0 bases and J lost 5 bases. The CDR3 reads CASSLARAGGSKNEQYF. The CDR3 nucleotides are TGTGCCAGCAGCTTAGCCCGCGCGGGCGGGAGTAAGAACGAGCAGTACTTC. Complete variable domain (other parts from reference TRBV7-8 and TRBJ2-7): GAGVSQSPRYKVAKRGQDVALRCDPISGHVSLFWYQQALGQGPEFLTYFQNEAQLDKSGLPSDRFFAERPEGSVSTLKIQRTQQEDSAVYLCASSLARAGGSKNEQYFGPGTRLTVT.